This T cell receptor (beta chain) was identified in a study of vaccination effects on CD4 cells after COVID-19. The CDR3 extends over 13 amino acids. Germline CDR1 reads SEHNR; CDR2 reads FQNEAQ (reference sequence). Trimming cost V 4 bases and J 2 bases, with 9 bases left between them. Before any sequencing was done, the ViraFEST assay used viral peptide pools to expand antigen-specific CD4+ T cells. The authors isolated CD4+ T cells after roughly eleven days of culture. All participants had two doses of either the BNT162b2 or mRNA-1273 vaccine. Both day 3 and day 7 saw half the medium replaced with IL-2 medium. Note on this clone: Its antigen is still unknown.

Sequencing was performed with immunoSEQ multiplex PCR; in TCRdb, only in-frame clones are kept and a portion is missing. The table has about 15,000 clones, roughly 75% seen once; the top ten hold approximately 23%. The rearrangement uses TRBV7-9 and TRBJ2-7, with no clear D. The TCR was taken from a human donor who received a COVID-19 vaccine. The sample in question was CD4+ T cells from PBMCs cultured with HCoV-NL63 spike peptides, obtained after COVID-19 vaccination. CDR3 DNA: TGTGCCAGCAGCTGGGGTCTTACCTACGAGCAGTACTTC. Translating gives CASSWGLTYEQYF. The complete variable domain, with remaining parts taken from reference TRBV7-9 and TRBJ2-7, reads DTGVSQNPRHKITKRGQNVTFRCDPISEHNRLYWYRQTLGQGPEFLTYFQNEAQLEKSRLLSDRFSAERPKGSFSTLEIQRTEQGDSAMYLCASSWGLTYEQYFGPGTRLTVT.